The 15 T cell receptor beta chains in this list originate from one sample, sequenced in a study of blood T cell repertoires in COVID-19. Assay: immunoSEQ multiplex PCR; the TCRdb copy retains only in-frame clones and omits some. The sample includes approximately 90,000 clones, over 80% of them seen just once. Sequenced sample: peripheral blood. The receptors shown here come from a woman at least 80 years old with active or convalescent COVID-19.

The chain is built from TRBV5-4 and TRBJ1-2; 9 bases agree with TRBD1. The CDR3 is 15 residues long. V lost 4 bases and J lost 2; bases outside the gene matches: 6. The V gene's germline CDR1 is SGHNT and CDR2 YYREEE (reference sequence). The CDR3 sequence: CASSMRQGGNYGYTF. CDR3 sequence (DNA): TGTGCCAGCAGCATGAGACAGGGGGGAAACTATGGCTACACCTTC. The full variable domain, with the rest looked up from reference TRBV5-4 and TRBJ1-2, is ETGVTQSPTHLIKTRGQQVTLRCSSQSGHNTVSWYQQALGQGPQFIFQYYREEENGRGNFPPRFSGLQFPNYSSELNVNALELDDSALYLCASSMRQGGNYGYTFGSGTRLTVV.

J is TRBJ1-4 and V is TRBV7-2; weak D call: TRBD1 (6 bases). The V end lost 5 bases, the J end lost 10 bases, and 20 bases lay between the germline ends. The CDR3 loop spans 15 amino acids. Germline CDR1 reads SGHTA; CDR2 reads FQGNSA. CDR3 region: CASSPPPGRGGKLFF. CDR3 DNA: TGTGCCAGCAGCCCCCCCCCGGGGCGAGGGGGAAAACTGTTTTTT.

V usage is TRBV7-2 and J usage is TRBJ2-7, with 12 bases identical to TRBD2. Losses at the gene ends were 5 bases for V and 5 bases for J; bases not matched to a gene: 7. CDR1 SGHTA and CDR2 FQGNSA come from the germline V gene. The CDR3 spans 15 residues. The CDR3 region is CASSPSLAGGNEQYF. CDR3 DNA sequence: TGTGCCAGCAGCCCTTCACTAGCGGGGGGAAACGAGCAGTACTTC. The entire variable domain, with the rest obtained from reference TRBV7-2 and TRBJ2-7, is as follows: GAGVSQSPSNKVTEKGKDVELRCDPISGHTALYWYRQSLGQGLEFLIYFQGNSAPDKSGLPSDRFSAERTGGSVSTLTIQRTQQEDSAVYLCASSPSLAGGNEQYFGPGTRLTVT.

The chain combines TRBV28 with TRBJ2-5; no definite D call. V was cut by 6 bases and J by 10 bases, with 15 bases left in between. CDR3 length equals 12 residues. Germline CDR1 and CDR2: MDHEN and SYDVKM. CDR3 sequence (DNA): TGTGCCAGCAGACCCCCCGAGAGAGACCAGTACTTC. Its protein product is CASRPPERDQYF.

The rearrangement joins TRBV12-5 to TRBJ2-3; TRBD2 matches 16 bases. V was clipped by 4 bases and J by 4 bases; unmatched bases: 5. This CDR3 is 17 amino acids long. Germline V gene sequence: CDR1 LGHNT, CDR2 FRNRAP. The chain's CDR3 is CASGWGLAGGVADTQYF. The CDR3 DNA follows: TGTGCTAGTGGTTGGGGACTAGCGGGGGGGGTTGCAGATACGCAGTATTTT. The entire variable domain, with the rest obtained from reference TRBV12-5 and TRBJ2-3, is as follows: DARVTQTPRHKVTEMGQEVTMRCQPILGHNTVFWYRQTMMQGLELLAYFRNRAPLDDSGMPKDRFSAEMPDATLATLKIQPSEPRDSAVYFCASGWGLAGGVADTQYFGPGTRLTVL.

The chain carries TRBV29-1 and TRBJ1-1; D gene unclear. The CDR3 length is 12 residues. Trimming stripped 1 base from V and 5 bases from J, with 8 bases between. From germline, CDR1 is SQVTM and CDR2 ANQGSEA. In DNA, the CDR3 is TGCAGCGTTGAAGTGTCGGTTACTGAAGCTTTCTTT. This encodes CSVEVSVTEAFF.

The V and J genes are TRBV7-8 and TRBJ1-2; no clear D gene. Trimming cost V 1 base and J 4 bases, with 7 bases left between them. Germline CDR1 and CDR2: SGHVS and FQNEAQ. This CDR3 region has 13 residues. CDR3 loop: CASSLGWAYGYTF. CDR3 coding DNA: TGTGCCAGCAGCTTAGGGTGGGCCTATGGCTACACCTTC.

The chain recombines TRBV29-1 with TRBJ2-3, with D unclear. Germline V gene lookup returns CDR1 SQVTM and CDR2 ANQGSEA. The CDR3 has 15 residues. V gave up 3 bases and J gave up 0 bases, with 13 bases separating them. The chain's CDR3 is CSVDLSSTSTDTQYF. Written as DNA, the CDR3 is TGCAGCGTTGATCTTAGCTCAACTAGCACAGATACGCAGTATTTT.

The chain uses TRBV11-3 and TRBJ2-3; a weak D match, TRBD2 (6 bases). V was trimmed by 3 bases and J by 7 bases, leaving 11 bases between them. The CDR3 spans 13 residues. The germline V gene has CDR1 SGHNT and CDR2 YENEEA. As DNA, the CDR3 is TGTGCCAGCAGCTTGGGAGGTGTGAATACGCAGTATTTT. It codes for CASSLGGVNTQYF.

The V call is TRBV5-6, the J call TRBJ2-7, with 10 bases that match TRBD1. The CDR3 spans 17 residues. V lost 4 bases to trimming and J lost 5 bases; unmatched junction nucleotides: 15. From germline, CDR1 is SGHDT and CDR2 YYEEEE. The chain's CDR3 is CASSARVSGTGADEQYF. The CDR3 DNA reads as TGTGCCAGCAGCGCGCGAGTCTCCGGGACAGGGGCCGACGAGCAGTACTTC.

The chain couples TRBV5-1 to TRBJ2-5, with a weak D call TRBD2 (6 bases). V shed 7 bases and J shed 1 base, with 23 bases lying between them. Germline-derived CDR1 and CDR2 are SGHRS and YFSETQ. The CDR3 has 17 amino acids. CDR3 coding DNA: TGCGCCAGCTTTCCCGGGCTTCGCGGGGAGATCCAAGAGACCCAGTACTTC. Translation gives CASFPGLRGEIQETQYF.

The V and J genes are TRBV20-1 and TRBJ1-2; D not certain. This CDR3 is built from 10 residues. Germline assignment: CDR1 DFQATT and CDR2 SNEGSKA (reference sequence). V lost 5 bases to trimming and J lost 8 bases, with 9 bases between them. CDR3 sequence reads: CSAPRRGYTF. CDR3 DNA sequence: TGCAGTGCTCCCCGCCGGGGCTACACCTTC.

This clone was recorded once. The V gene is TRBV19, the J gene TRBJ1-2; D perhaps matches TRBD1 (5 bases). Germline V gene data show CDR1 as LNHDA and CDR2 as SQIVND (reference sequence). This CDR3 has 15 amino acids. V was cut by 4 bases and J by 7 bases, with 19 bases left in between. Here the CDR3 reads CASSTQTGSQGGYTF. CDR3 sequence (DNA): TGTGCCAGTAGTACTCAAACAGGATCTCAGGGTGGCTACACCTTC.

This rearrangement joins TRBV7-9 to TRBJ1-5; D possibly corresponds to TRBD1 (5 bases). Germline lookup yields CDR1 SEHNR and CDR2 FQNEAQ (reference sequence). Trimming shortened V by 5 bases and J by 7 bases, and 12 bases separated the two germline ends. There are 13 residues in the CDR3. CDR3 in amino acids: CASSRGGDQPQHF. The DNA of the CDR3 is TGTGCCAGCAGCCGGGGGGGGGACCAGCCCCAGCATTTT.

This rearrangement joins TRBV6-2 or TRBV6-3 to TRBJ2-1, with 8 positions matching TRBD2. CDR3 length: 15 amino acids. V lost 2 bases to trimming and J lost 8 bases; unmatched junction nucleotides: 8. Looked up from germline, CDR1 is MNHEY and CDR2 is SVGEGT. CDR3 loop: CASSYSGSGGYEQFF. CDR3 DNA: TGTGCCAGCAGTTACAGCGGGAGTGGAGGCTATGAGCAGTTCTTC.